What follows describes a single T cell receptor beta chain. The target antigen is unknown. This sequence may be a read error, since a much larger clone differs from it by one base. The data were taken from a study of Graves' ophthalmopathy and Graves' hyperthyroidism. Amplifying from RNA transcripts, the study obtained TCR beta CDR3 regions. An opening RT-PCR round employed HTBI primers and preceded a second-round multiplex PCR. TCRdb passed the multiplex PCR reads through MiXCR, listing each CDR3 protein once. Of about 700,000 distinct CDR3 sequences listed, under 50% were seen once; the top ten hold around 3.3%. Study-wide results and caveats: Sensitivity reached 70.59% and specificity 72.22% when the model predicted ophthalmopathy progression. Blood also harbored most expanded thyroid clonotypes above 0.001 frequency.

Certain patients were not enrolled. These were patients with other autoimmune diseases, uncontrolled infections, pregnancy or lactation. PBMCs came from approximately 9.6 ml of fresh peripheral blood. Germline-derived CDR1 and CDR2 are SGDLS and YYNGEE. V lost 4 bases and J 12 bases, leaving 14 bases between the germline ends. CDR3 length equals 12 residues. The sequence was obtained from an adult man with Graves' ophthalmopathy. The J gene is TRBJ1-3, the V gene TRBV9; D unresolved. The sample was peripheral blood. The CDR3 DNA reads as TGTGCCAGCAGCCCCGAGGAGGGCATCATATATTTT. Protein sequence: CASSPEEGIIYF. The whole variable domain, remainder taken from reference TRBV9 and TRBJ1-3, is DSGVTQTPKHLITATGQRVTLRCSPRSGDLSVYWYQQSLDQGLQFLIQYYNGEERAKGNILERFSAQQFPDLHSELNLSSLELGDSALYFCASSPEEGIIYFGEGSWLTVV.